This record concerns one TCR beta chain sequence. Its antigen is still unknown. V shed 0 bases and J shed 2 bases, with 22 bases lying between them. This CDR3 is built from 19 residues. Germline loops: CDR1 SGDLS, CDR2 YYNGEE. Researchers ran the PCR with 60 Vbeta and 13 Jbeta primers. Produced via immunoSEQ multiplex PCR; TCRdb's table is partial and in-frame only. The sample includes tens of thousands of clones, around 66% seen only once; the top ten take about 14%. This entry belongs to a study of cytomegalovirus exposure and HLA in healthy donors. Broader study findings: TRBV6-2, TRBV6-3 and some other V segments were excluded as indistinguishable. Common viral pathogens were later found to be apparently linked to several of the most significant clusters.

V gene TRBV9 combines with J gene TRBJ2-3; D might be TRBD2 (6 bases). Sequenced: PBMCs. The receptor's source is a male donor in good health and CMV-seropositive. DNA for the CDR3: TGTGCCAGCAGCGTAGATGAAGGGACTCGCCTGCGTGTCACAGATACGCAGTATTTT. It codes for CASSVDEGTRLRVTDTQYF.